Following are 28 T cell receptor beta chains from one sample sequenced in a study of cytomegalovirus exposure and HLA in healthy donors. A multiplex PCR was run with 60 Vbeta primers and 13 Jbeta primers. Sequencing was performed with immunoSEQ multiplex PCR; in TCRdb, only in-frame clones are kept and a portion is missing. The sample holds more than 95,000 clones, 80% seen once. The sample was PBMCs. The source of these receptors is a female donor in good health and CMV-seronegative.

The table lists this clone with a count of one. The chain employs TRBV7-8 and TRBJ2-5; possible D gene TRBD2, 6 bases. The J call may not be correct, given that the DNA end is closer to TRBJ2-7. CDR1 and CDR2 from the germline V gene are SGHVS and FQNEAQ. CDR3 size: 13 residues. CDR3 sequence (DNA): TGTGCCAGCAGCTTAACGGGAGTCTACGAGCAGTACTTC. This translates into CASSLTGVYEQYF.

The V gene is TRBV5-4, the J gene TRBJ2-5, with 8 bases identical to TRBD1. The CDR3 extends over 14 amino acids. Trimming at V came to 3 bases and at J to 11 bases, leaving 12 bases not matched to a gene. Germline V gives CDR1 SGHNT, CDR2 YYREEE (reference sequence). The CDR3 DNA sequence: TGTGCCAGCAGCTCTCAGGGGGCCCCCGTCGGGCAGTACTTC. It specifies CASSSQGAPVGQYF.

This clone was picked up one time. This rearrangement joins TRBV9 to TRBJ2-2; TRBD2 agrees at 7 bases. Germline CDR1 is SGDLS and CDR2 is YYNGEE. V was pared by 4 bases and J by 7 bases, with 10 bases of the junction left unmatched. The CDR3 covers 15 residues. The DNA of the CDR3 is TGTGCCAGCAGCATTTGGCGGGAGATGGTCGGGGAGCTGTTTTTT. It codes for CASSIWREMVGELFF.

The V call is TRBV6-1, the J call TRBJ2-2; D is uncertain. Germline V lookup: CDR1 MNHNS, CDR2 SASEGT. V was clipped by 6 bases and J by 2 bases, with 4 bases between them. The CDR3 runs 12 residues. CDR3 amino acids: CASSRNTGELFF. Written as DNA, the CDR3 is TGTGCCAGCAGCAGAAACACCGGGGAGCTGTTTTTT.

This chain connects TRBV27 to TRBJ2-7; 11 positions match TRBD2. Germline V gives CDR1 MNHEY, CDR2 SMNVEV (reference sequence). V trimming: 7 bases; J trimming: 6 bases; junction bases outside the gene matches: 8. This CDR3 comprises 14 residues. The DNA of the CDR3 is TGTGCCAGCACATTAGCGGGAGGGACGGGCGAGCAGTACTTC. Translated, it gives CASTLAGGTGEQYF.

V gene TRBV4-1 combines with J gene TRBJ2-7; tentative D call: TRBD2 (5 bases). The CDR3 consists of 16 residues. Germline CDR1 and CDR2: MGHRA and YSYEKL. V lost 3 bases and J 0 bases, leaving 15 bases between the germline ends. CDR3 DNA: TGCGCCAGCAGCCAGTTAATGGCTGCGGGCTCCTACGAGCAGTACTTC. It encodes CASSQLMAAGSYEQYF.

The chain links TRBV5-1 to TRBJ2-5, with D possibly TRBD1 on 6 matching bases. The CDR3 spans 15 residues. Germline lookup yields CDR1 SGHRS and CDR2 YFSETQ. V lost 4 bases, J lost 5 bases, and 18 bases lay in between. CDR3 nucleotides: TGCGCCAGCAGCCTTGGGACATCATATCCGGAGACCCAGTACTTC. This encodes CASSLGTSYPETQYF.

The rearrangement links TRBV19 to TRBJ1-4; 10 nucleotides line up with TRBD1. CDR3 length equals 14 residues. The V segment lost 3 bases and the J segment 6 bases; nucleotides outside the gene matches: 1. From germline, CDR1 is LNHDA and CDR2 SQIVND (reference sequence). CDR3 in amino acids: CASSMGTGDEKLFF. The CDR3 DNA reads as TGTGCCAGTAGTATGGGGACAGGGGATGAAAAACTGTTTTTT.

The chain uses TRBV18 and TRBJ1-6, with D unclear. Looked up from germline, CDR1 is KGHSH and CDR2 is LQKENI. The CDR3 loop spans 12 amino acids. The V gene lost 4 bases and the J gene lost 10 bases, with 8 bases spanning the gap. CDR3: CASSQEMSPLHF. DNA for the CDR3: TGTGCCAGCTCACAGGAGATGTCACCCCTCCACTTT.

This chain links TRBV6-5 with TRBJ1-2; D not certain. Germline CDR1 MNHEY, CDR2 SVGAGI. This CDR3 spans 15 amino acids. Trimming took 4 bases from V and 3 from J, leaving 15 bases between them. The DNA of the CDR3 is TGTGCCAGCAGTTCTTGGGCCCCCCCGGACTATGGCTACACCTTC. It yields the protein CASSSWAPPDYGYTF.

The CDR3 region is CASSLDPPGTGQETQYF. In nucleotides, the CDR3 is TGTGCCAGCAGCTTAGATCCCCCCGGGACAGGGCAAGAGACCCAGTACTTC. V gene TRBV11-3 combines with J gene TRBJ2-5; 9 bases align to TRBD1. The CDR3 has 17 residues. CDR1 SGHNT and CDR2 YENEEA come from the germline V gene. Losses at the gene ends were 0 bases for V and 2 bases for J; bases not matched to a gene: 7. Drawing the rest from reference TRBV11-3 and TRBJ2-5, the complete variable domain is EAGVVQSPRYKIIEKKQPVAFWCNPISGHNTLYWYLQNLGQGPELLIRYENEEAVDDSQLPKDRFSAERLKGVDSTLKIQPAELGDSAVYLCASSLDPPGTGQETQYFGPGTRLLVL.

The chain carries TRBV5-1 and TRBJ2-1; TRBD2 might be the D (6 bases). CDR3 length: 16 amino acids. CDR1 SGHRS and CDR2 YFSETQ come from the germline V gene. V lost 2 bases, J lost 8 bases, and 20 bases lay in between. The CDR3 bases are TGCGCCAGCAGCTTTACTCGCGGGGCCAGAGGTCATGAGCAGTTCTTC. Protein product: CASSFTRGARGHEQFF. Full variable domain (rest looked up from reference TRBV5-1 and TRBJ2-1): KAGVTQTPRYLIKTRGQQVTLSCSPISGHRSVSWYQQTPGQGLQFLFEYFSETQRNKGNFPGRFSGRQFSNSRSEMNVSTLELGDSALYLCASSFTRGARGHEQFFGPGTRLTVL.

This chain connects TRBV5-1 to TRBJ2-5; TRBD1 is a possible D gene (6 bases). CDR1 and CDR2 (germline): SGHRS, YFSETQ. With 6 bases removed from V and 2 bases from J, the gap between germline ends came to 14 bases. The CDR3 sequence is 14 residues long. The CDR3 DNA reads TGCGCCAGCATGAGGGGGAGCACTCAAGAGACCCAGTACTTC. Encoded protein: CASMRGSTQETQYF. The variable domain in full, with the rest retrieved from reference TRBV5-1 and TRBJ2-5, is KAGVTQTPRYLIKTRGQQVTLSCSPISGHRSVSWYQQTPGQGLQFLFEYFSETQRNKGNFPGRFSGRQFSNSRSEMNVSTLELGDSALYLCASMRGSTQETQYFGPGTRLLVL.

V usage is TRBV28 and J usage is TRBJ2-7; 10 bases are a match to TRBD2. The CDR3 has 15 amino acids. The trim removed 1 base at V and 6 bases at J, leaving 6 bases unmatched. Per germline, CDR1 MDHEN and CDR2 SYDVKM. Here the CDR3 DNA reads TGTGCCAGCAGTTTATTTTCTAGCGGGAGCAGCGAGCAGTACTTC. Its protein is CASSLFSSGSSEQYF.

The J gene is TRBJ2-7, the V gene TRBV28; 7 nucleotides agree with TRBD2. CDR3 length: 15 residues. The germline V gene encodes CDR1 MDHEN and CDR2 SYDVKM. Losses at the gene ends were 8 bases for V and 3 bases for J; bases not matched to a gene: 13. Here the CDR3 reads CASAGRGVRSYEQYF. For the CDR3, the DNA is TGTGCCAGCGCCGGTCGGGGGGTGAGAAGCTACGAGCAGTACTTC.

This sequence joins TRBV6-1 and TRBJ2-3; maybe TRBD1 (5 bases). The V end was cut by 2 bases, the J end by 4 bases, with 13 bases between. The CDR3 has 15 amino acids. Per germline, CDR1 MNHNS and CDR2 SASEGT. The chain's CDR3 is CASSEPPGIPDTQYF. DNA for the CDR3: TGTGCCAGCAGTGAACCGCCAGGGATACCAGATACGCAGTATTTT.

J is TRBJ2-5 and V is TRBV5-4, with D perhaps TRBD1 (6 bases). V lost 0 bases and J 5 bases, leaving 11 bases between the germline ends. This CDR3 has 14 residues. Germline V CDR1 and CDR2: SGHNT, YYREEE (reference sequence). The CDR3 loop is CASSLGGGGETQYF. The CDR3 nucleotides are TGTGCCAGCAGCTTGGGTGGGGGCGGGGAGACCCAGTACTTC.

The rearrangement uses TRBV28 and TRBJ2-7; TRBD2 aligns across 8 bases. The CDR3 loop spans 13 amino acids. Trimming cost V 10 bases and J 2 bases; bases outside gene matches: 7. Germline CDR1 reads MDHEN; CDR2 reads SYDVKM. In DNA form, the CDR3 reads TGTGCCACCTCTCGGGGGGGGGCCTACGAGCAGTACTTC. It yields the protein CATSRGGAYEQYF.

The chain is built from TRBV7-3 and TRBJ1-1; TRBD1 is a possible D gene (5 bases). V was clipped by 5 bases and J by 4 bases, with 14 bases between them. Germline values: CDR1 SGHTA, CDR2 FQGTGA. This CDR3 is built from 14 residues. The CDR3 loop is CASSPGGEGTEAFF. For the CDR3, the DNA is TGTGCCAGCAGCCCCGGGGGGGAGGGCACTGAAGCTTTCTTT.

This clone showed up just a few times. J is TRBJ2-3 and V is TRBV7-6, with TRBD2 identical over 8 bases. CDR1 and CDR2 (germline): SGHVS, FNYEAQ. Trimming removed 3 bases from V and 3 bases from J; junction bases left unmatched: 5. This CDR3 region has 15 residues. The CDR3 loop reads CASSLGLGVTDTQYF. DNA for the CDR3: TGTGCCAGCAGCTTGGGACTAGGGGTGACAGATACGCAGTATTTT. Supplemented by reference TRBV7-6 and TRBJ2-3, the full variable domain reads GAGVSQSPRYKVTKRGQDVALRCDPISGHVSLYWYRQALGQGPEFLTYFNYEAQQDKSGLPNDRFSAERPEGSISTLTIQRTEQRDSAMYRCASSLGLGVTDTQYFGPGTRLTVL.

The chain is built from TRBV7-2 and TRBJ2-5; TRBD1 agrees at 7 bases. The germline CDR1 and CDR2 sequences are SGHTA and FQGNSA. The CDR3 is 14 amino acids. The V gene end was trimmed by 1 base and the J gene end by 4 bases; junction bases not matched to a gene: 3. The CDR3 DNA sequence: TGTGCCAGCAGCTTAGGAGGGGGCGGAGAGACCCAGTACTTC. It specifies CASSLGGGGETQYF.

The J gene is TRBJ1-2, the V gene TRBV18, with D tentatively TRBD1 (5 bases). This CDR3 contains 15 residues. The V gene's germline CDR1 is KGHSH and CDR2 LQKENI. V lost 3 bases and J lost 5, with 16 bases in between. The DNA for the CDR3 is TGTGCCAGCTCACCGCTGGACATGGTGGGGTATGGCTACACCTTC. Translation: CASSPLDMVGYGYTF.

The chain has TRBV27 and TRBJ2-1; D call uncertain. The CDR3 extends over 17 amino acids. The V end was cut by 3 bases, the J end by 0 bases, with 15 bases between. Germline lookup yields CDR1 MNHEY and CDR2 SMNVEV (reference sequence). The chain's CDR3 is CASSFYDIQSSYNEQFF. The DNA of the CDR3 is TGTGCCAGCAGTTTTTACGACATACAGAGCTCCTACAATGAGCAGTTCTTC.

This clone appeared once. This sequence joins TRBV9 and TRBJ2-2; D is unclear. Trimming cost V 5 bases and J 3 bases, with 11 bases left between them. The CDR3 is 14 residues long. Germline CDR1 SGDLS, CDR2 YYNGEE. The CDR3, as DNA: TGTGCCAGCAGGTGGCAGGTTCACACCGGGGAGCTGTTTTTT. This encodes CASRWQVHTGELFF.

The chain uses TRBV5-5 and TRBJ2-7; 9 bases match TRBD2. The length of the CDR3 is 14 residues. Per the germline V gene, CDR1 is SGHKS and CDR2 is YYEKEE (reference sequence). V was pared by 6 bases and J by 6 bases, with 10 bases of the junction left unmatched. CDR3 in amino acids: CASNLLAGFPEQYF. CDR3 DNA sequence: TGTGCCAGCAATCTACTAGCGGGCTTCCCCGAGCAGTACTTC. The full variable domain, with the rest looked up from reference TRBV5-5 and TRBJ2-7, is DAGVTQSPTHLIKTRGQQVTLRCSPISGHKSVSWYQQVLGQGPQFIFQYYEKEERGRGNFPDRFSARQFPNYSSELNVNALLLGDSALYLCASNLLAGFPEQYFGPGTRLTVT.

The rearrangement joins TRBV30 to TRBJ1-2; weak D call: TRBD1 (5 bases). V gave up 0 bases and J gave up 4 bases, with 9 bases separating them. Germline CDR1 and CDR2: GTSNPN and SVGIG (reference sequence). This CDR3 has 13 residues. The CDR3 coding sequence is TGTGCCTGGAGTGTACAGGAGATCTATGGCTACACCTTC. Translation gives CAWSVQEIYGYTF.

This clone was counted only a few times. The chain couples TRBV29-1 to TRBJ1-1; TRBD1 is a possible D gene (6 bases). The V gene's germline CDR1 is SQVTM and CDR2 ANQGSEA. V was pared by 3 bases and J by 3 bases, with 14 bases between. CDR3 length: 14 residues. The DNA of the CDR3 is TGCAGCGTTGATATAGGGGGTGGTCACACTGAAGCTTTCTTT. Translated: CSVDIGGGHTEAFF.

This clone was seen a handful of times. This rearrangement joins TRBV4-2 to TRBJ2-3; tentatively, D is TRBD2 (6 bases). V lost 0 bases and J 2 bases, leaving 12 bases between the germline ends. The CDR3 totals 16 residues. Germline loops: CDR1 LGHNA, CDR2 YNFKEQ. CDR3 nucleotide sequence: TGTGCCAGCAGCCAAGATGGGGCGGGGCTCACAGATACGCAGTATTTT. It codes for CASSQDGAGLTDTQYF.